The present T cell receptor (beta chain) was sequenced within a study of CXCR3-negative and CXCR3-positive naive CD8 T cells. Study outcomes and limitations: With respect to TRBV-TRBJ usage, naive CXCR3-negative and CXCR3-positive cells were similar; memory differed.

The CDR3 runs to 12 residues. CDR1 is LNHDA and CDR2 is SQIVND in the germline V gene (reference sequence). Libraries of TRB cDNA were made by 5' RACE and carried UMIs. Reanalyzing the 5' RACE reads, TCRdb keeps one entry per CDR3 protein, without DNA. With 40,000 to 55,000 distinct CDR3 sequences in the sample, the ten largest clones hold 1.6%. Of note for this clonotype: Its antigen remains unknown.

The TCR was taken from a human donor in good health. Some clones in this sample may be carry-over from other donors' samples. Sequencing used naive CXCR3- CD8+ T cells from blood. The subset is: CD45RO-CCR7+CD27+CD95- naive CD8+ T cells lacking CXCR3 (TNR3-). The gene calls are TRBV19 and TRBJ2-1; TCRdb's assignment of TRBD1 cannot be checked, as there is no DNA. The CDR3 here is CASSDSYNEQFF.